This T cell receptor (beta chain) appears in the sequencing data of a study of shared clonotypes between healthy human individuals. The CDR3 is 16 amino acids. The V gene lost 3 bases and the J gene lost 4 bases, with 15 bases spanning the gap. Germline V gene sequence: CDR1 MNHNS, CDR2 SASEGT. Researchers ran the assay at a deep level. Profiled with immunoSEQ multiplex PCR; TCRdb holds only in-frame clones, not every one. This sample has about 1 million clones, with about 75% found just once. Sequencing was performed on memory CD4+ T cells sorted from blood. Noted subset: CD45RA-negative fraction. This clonotype was obtained from a man aged 18 to 35 in good health. The rearrangement joins TRBV6-1 to TRBJ2-2, with a possible D match to TRBD1 (5 bases). The CDR3 is CASSDPRPRATGELFF. CDR3 sequence (DNA): TGTGCCAGCAGTGATCCCCGCCCCAGGGCCACCGGGGAGCTGTTTTTT.